These 23 T cell receptor beta chains share one sample of origin, sequenced in a study of cytomegalovirus exposure and HLA in healthy donors listed by TCRdb under 2017. Library generation was performed with the immunoSEQ multiplex PCR assay. For the multiplex PCR, a mixture combining 60 forward primers for TCR Vbeta segments and 13 reverse primers for TCR Jbeta segments was used. In TCRdb, the immuneACCESS table is reduced to in-frame sequences with V and J assigned. These tables do not hold every clone; where another copy was compared, an unresolved V gene accounts for under half, and the others remain unexplained. The sample table holds some 170,000 clones, of which about four fifths were seen once. The ten largest clones take up roughly 4.5% of the sample. Sequencing used PBMCs. The origin of the receptors is a man in his fifties in good health and CMV-seropositive.

The chain combines TRBV5-6 with TRBJ2-1; D may be TRBD1 (5 bases). V dropped 0 bases and J dropped 1 base, with 17 bases sitting between them. The germline V gene encodes CDR1 SGHDT and CDR2 YYEEEE. This CDR3 comprises 18 residues. The CDR3 is CASSLGGAGYSSYNEQFF. DNA of the CDR3: TGTGCCAGCAGCTTGGGTGGGGCCGGTTACAGTTCCTACAATGAGCAGTTCTTC.

The chain uses TRBV5-1 and TRBJ2-1, with D possibly being TRBD2 (7 bases). The ends were cut back, 6 bases at V and 6 bases at J, with 19 bases in the middle. CDR1 SGHRS and CDR2 YFSETQ come from the germline V gene. The CDR3 has 15 amino acids. CDR3 nucleotides: TGCGCCAGCATCGGGGGCGGACTAGGGTCCAATGAGCAGTTCTTC. Residues: CASIGGGLGSNEQFF. The full variable domain, completed using reference TRBV5-1 and TRBJ2-1, is KAGVTQTPRYLIKTRGQQVTLSCSPISGHRSVSWYQQTPGQGLQFLFEYFSETQRNKGNFPGRFSGRQFSNSRSEMNVSTLELGDSALYLCASIGGGLGSNEQFFGPGTRLTVL.

Details on this clone: The DNA is left out, because the CDR3 cannot be placed on it with certainty; the CDR3 is given as TCRdb lists it. The chain employs TRBV21-1 and TRBJ2-1; the table's D call TRBD2 went unverified against the DNA. TRBV21-1 is an annotated pseudogene. From its first to its last residue, the CDR3 has 17 amino acids. The CDR3 sequence is CASILGTEWGLPHVLFF.

The chain carries TRBV2 and TRBJ2-5, with a weak D call TRBD2 (5 bases). V lost 5 bases, J lost 2 bases, and 15 bases lay in between. The CDR3 has 15 amino acids. Looked up from germline, CDR1 is SNHLY and CDR2 is FYNNEI. CDR3 loop: CASSTWFGVQETQYF. The CDR3 nucleotides are TGTGCCAGCAGTACGTGGTTCGGGGTTCAAGAGACCCAGTACTTC.

In DNA form, the CDR3 reads TGTGCCAGCAGTTTACAGGGGGCGCTTGGCTACACCTTC. Amino acids: CASSLQGALGYTF. This chain links TRBV28 with TRBJ1-2, with 8 bases that match TRBD1. From germline, CDR1 is MDHEN and CDR2 SYDVKM. Trimming at V came to 2 bases and at J to 7 bases, leaving 3 bases not matched to a gene. CDR3 length: 13 residues.

This clone came up once. The gene calls are TRBV6-1 and TRBJ2-3; D possibly corresponds to TRBD2 (5 bases). The CDR3 is made up of 14 amino acids. Germline loops: CDR1 MNHNS, CDR2 SASEGT. Trimming cost V 6 bases and J 2 bases, with 12 bases left between them. The CDR3: CASRREPSTDTQYF. In DNA, the CDR3 is TGTGCCAGCAGGAGGGAGCCTTCCACAGATACGCAGTATTTT.

The chain recombines TRBV6-6 with TRBJ1-2; 7 positions match TRBD1. This CDR3 has 13 residues. Germline V lookup: CDR1 MNHNY, CDR2 SVGAGI (reference sequence). Trimming cost V 5 bases and J 7 bases; bases outside gene matches: 7. The CDR3 is CASSNRDSAGYTF. CDR3 nucleotides: TGTGCCAGCAGTAACCGGGACAGCGCTGGCTACACCTTC.

This clone was observed once. V gene TRBV6-5 combines with J gene TRBJ2-1; the match to TRBD2 covers 7 bases. The V segment lost 6 bases and the J segment 6 bases; nucleotides outside the gene matches: 5. This CDR3 is 13 amino acids long. Germline CDR1 is MNHEY and CDR2 is SVGAGI. The chain's CDR3 is CASRNPGGNEQFF. The CDR3 DNA follows: TGTGCCAGCAGAAACCCGGGGGGCAATGAGCAGTTCTTC.

The V call is TRBV29-1, the J call TRBJ2-5, with D perhaps TRBD2 (6 bases). Germline V gene lookup returns CDR1 SQVTM and CDR2 ANQGSEA. Trimming left V 2 bases short and J 3 bases short, with 10 bases between. The CDR3 contains 13 residues. The CDR3 DNA follows: TGCAGCGTTGAATTCCCGGGAGAAGAGACCCAGTACTTC. Translating it yields CSVEFPGEETQYF.

This clone appeared a single time. The chain couples TRBV15 to TRBJ1-5, with no clear D. Trimming removed 0 bases from V and 9 bases from J, with 6 bases in between. The germline CDR1 and CDR2 sequences are LNHNV and YYDKDF (reference sequence). There are 12 residues in the CDR3. The CDR3 region has the DNA TGTGCCACCAGCAGAGATCTTTTGCCCCAGCATTTT. Translation: CATSRDLLPQHF.

The V and J genes are TRBV29-1 and TRBJ1-1; the D gene is possibly TRBD1 (6 bases). Per germline, CDR1 SQVTM and CDR2 ANQGSEA. This CDR3 has 11 amino acids. V shed 6 bases and J shed 5 bases, with 10 bases lying between them. The CDR3 DNA reads as TGCAGCGTGGGGGGGCTGACTGAAGCTTTCTTT. Protein: CSVGGLTEAFF. Full variable domain (outside the CDR3, taken from reference TRBV29-1 and TRBJ1-1): SAVISQKPSRDICQRGTSLTIQCQVDSQVTMMFWYRQQPGQSLTLIATANQGSEATYESGFVIDKFPISRPNLTFSTLTVSNMSPEDSSIYLCSVGGLTEAFFGQGTRLTVV.

V and J are TRBV15 and TRBJ2-7, with D tentatively TRBD2 (5 bases). Trimming took off 3 bases at V and 3 bases at J, with 15 bases between the two ends. The CDR3 is 15 residues long. Germline CDR1 and CDR2: LNHNV and YYDKDF (reference sequence). The CDR3 region has the DNA TGTGCCACCAGCAGTGCGAAGGGAGCCCTCTACGAGCAGTACTTC. It codes for CATSSAKGALYEQYF.

This rearrangement joins TRBV9 to TRBJ2-5, with 11 bases matching TRBD1. Gene TRBJ2-7 matches the end of the DNA better, so the J call may be wrong. Germline V gene data show CDR1 as SGDLS and CDR2 as YYNGEE. The CDR3 is 17 residues long. In DNA, the CDR3 is TGTGCCAGCAGCGTAGATCCGGCGGGACAGGGGGTCGACGAGCAGTACTTC. Its translation: CASSVDPAGQGVDEQYF.

The chain couples TRBV9 to TRBJ2-7; TRBD2 aligns across 11 bases. CDR3 length equals 16 residues. Germline assignment: CDR1 SGDLS and CDR2 YYNGEE. Unmatched junction bases numbered 12, after V lost 4 bases and J lost 6 bases. The CDR3 loop is CASSPDSLSGGAEQYF. CDR3 in DNA: TGTGCCAGCAGCCCCGACTCCCTTAGCGGGGGGGCCGAGCAGTACTTC.

J is TRBJ2-7 and V is TRBV19; 7 bases match TRBD1. This CDR3 has 14 residues. The V and J ends lost 5 bases and 5 bases, in that order; junction bases with no gene match: 9. Germline V gene data show CDR1 as LNHDA and CDR2 as SQIVND (reference sequence). CDR3 nucleotide sequence: TGTGCCAGTAGTCCCCAGACAGGGACCCACGAGCAGTACTTC. Protein sequence: CASSPQTGTHEQYF.

The chain combines TRBV27 with TRBJ2-1; 10 bases map to TRBD1. Trimming removed 6 bases from V and 10 bases from J; junction bases left unmatched: 6. Germline V gene data show CDR1 as MNHEY and CDR2 as SMNVEV (reference sequence). The CDR3 covers 13 residues. The DNA for the CDR3 is TGTGCCAGCAGCTGGGACAGGGGAGGGGAGCAGTTCTTC. Translation: CASSWDRGGEQFF.

This clone appeared once. The chain combines TRBV9 with TRBJ2-1, with D unclear. Trimming left V 0 bases short and J 4 bases short, with 5 bases between. The CDR3 spans 13 residues. CDR1 is SGDLS, CDR2 YYNGEE, per germline. As DNA, the CDR3 is TGTGCCAGCAGCGTAGTCGGGTACAATGAGCAGTTCTTC. Translation gives CASSVVGYNEQFF.

The chain combines TRBV29-1 with TRBJ1-3, with 9 bases fitting TRBD1. The CDR3 loop spans 16 amino acids. The germline V gene has CDR1 SQVTM and CDR2 ANQGSEA. With V trimmed by 7 bases and J by 2 bases, 12 bases remained unmatched. As DNA, the CDR3 is TGCAGCGCCCAAACATGGACAGGGGAAGCTGGAAACACCATATATTTT. It translates to CSAQTWTGEAGNTIYF.

The chain uses TRBV27 and TRBJ1-5, with 10 bases lining up with TRBD1. Per the germline V gene, CDR1 is MNHEY and CDR2 is SMNVEV (reference sequence). The CDR3 is made up of 15 amino acids. Germline trimming cut 5 bases from V and 3 bases from J; bases unmatched to any gene: 4. CDR3 sequence reads: CASSHDRGPNQPQHF. The CDR3 DNA reads as TGTGCCAGCAGTCACGACAGGGGGCCCAATCAGCCCCAGCATTTT.

This clone has a single count. The genes are TRBV11-2 and TRBJ2-7, with 7 bases that match TRBD2. Trimming took 0 bases from V and 2 from J; bases not matched to a gene: 7. This CDR3 has 16 residues. Germline V gives CDR1 SGHAT, CDR2 FQNNGV. CDR3 residues: CASSLEGGKTAYEQYF. In DNA form, the CDR3 reads TGTGCCAGCAGCTTAGAGGGGGGGAAAACTGCCTACGAGCAGTACTTC.

This clone was observed once. V gene TRBV6-5 combines with J gene TRBJ1-1, with D perhaps matching TRBD1 (6 bases). In germline, CDR1 is MNHEY, CDR2 SVGAGI. CDR3 length equals 14 residues. V lost 2 bases, J lost 6 bases, and 13 bases lay in between. The CDR3, as DNA: TGTGCCAGCAGTTACGCCCACAGGGCGGCTGAAGCTTTCTTT. Encoded protein: CASSYAHRAAEAFF.

This chain joins TRBV5-3 and TRBJ2-3, with TRBD2 matching over 12 bases. Being an ORF, TRBV5-3 has a function that is uncertain. The CDR3 has 16 amino acids. V lost 5 bases to trimming and J lost 3 bases; unmatched junction nucleotides: 7. The CDR3 DNA reads TGTGCCAGAAGTCGGACTAGCGGGATAGTGACAGATACGCAGTATTTT. This translates into CARSRTSGIVTDTQYF.

This chain uses TRBV5-4 with TRBJ1-6; TRBD1 matches 7 bases. Germline lookup yields CDR1 SGHNT and CDR2 YYREEE (reference sequence). V shed 1 base, J shed 6 bases, and the junction held 4 bases outside the gene matches. The CDR3 runs to 15 residues. CDR3 bases: TGTGCCAGCAGCTTGAGGGGGACAGCTAATTCACCCCTCCACTTT. It encodes CASSLRGTANSPLHF. The full variable domain, in which reference TRBV5-4 and TRBJ1-6 provide the parts outside the CDR3, is ETGVTQSPTHLIKTRGQQVTLRCSSQSGHNTVSWYQQALGQGPQFIFQYYREEENGRGNFPPRFSGLQFPNYSSELNVNALELDDSALYLCASSLRGTANSPLHFGNGTRLTVT.